This entry lists 17 T cell receptor beta chains sequenced from one sample in a study of T-cell memory formation after mild COVID-19. TCRdb reanalysed the 5' RACE reads using MiXCR and keeps one entry per CDR3 protein. The table records 25,000 to 30,000 distinct CDR3 sequences, approximately 12% of them present only once. Sequencing was carried out using PBMCs or a T cell subset sorted from them (not recorded which). These TCRs come from an adult woman who had mild COVID-19 (a few samples of this study predate the infection). Cell type and time point are not known.

This clonotype was seen a handful of times. This may arise from a read error, as a much more abundant clone is one base away. The V call is TRBV3-1, the J call TRBJ2-7, with D hard to call. The CDR3 length is 11 residues. Germline CDR1 reads LGHDT; CDR2 reads YNNKEL (reference sequence). V lost 3 bases and J 2 bases, leaving 2 bases between the germline ends. This CDR3 reads CASSHAYEQYF. The CDR3 nucleotides read TGTGCCAGCAGCCACGCCTACGAGCAGTACTTC.

This clonotype showed up many times. The rearrangement uses TRBV11-2 and TRBJ2-5; no clear D. The CDR3 loop spans 16 amino acids. Between the trimmed V and J ends, which lost 5 bases and 4 bases, there was a span of 20 bases. CDR1 SGHAT and CDR2 FQNNGV come from the germline V gene. The CDR3 nucleotides read TGTGCCAGCAGCCTTAGAGGCGGCGAATGGGGAGAGACCCAGTACTTC. It yields the protein CASSLRGGEWGETQYF.

Ten or more counts support this clonotype. The chain employs TRBV20-1 and TRBJ2-7; D not resolved. V was cut by 1 base and J by 3 bases, with 16 bases left in between. This CDR3 spans 15 amino acids. Germline V lookup: CDR1 DFQATT, CDR2 SNEGSKA (reference sequence). The CDR3 loop is CSARARPASLYEQYF. CDR3 nucleotides: TGCAGTGCTAGAGCCCGCCCGGCCTCCCTCTACGAGCAGTACTTC.

This clonotype was seen ten or more times. This sequence joins TRBV4-1 and TRBJ2-5; TRBD1 agrees at 11 bases. Per germline, CDR1 MGHRA and CDR2 YSYEKL. CDR3 length: 16 residues. Unmatched junction bases numbered 4, after V lost 3 bases and J lost 1 base. The CDR3 DNA sequence: TGCGCCAGCAGCCAGGGACAGGGGGGACTCCAAGAGACCCAGTACTTC. As protein: CASSQGQGGLQETQYF.

This clonotype was recorded at least ten times. This chain connects TRBV3-1 to TRBJ2-1; tentative D call: TRBD2 (6 bases). Trimming pared 4 bases from V and 7 bases from J, leaving 20 bases between. Per germline, CDR1 LGHDT and CDR2 YNNKEL (reference sequence). The CDR3 is 16 amino acids. DNA of the CDR3: TGTGCCAGCAGCCCCTCTAATAGCGGAAGGGGTAATGAGCAGTTCTTC. Its protein product is CASSPSNSGRGNEQFF.

This clonotype was seen repeatedly, ten times or more. The V call is TRBV20-1, the J call TRBJ1-6, with a weak D call TRBD1 (6 bases). From germline, CDR1 is DFQATT and CDR2 SNEGSKA (reference sequence). V lost 4 bases, J lost 9 bases, and 16 bases lay in between. The CDR3 loop spans 14 amino acids. CDR3 coding DNA: TGCAGTGCTACAGGGGTAGAGTTGCGTTCACCCCTCCACTTT. Its translation: CSATGVELRSPLHF.

This clonotype was counted many times. The chain employs TRBV20-1 and TRBJ2-3; 8 bases are a match to TRBD2. This CDR3 is 17 amino acids long. Germline CDR1 DFQATT, CDR2 SNEGSKA (reference sequence). V shed 5 bases, J shed 4 bases, and the junction held 17 bases outside the gene matches. The CDR3 is CSAVPFLAGGGPDTQYF. DNA for the CDR3: TGCAGTGCTGTCCCCTTTCTTGCGGGAGGTGGTCCAGATACGCAGTATTTT.

This clonotype came up many times. The chain links TRBV5-4 to TRBJ2-1, with D uncertain. The CDR3 runs 14 residues. Trimming pared 4 bases from V and 4 bases from J, leaving 12 bases between. The germline V gene encodes CDR1 SGHNT and CDR2 YYREEE (reference sequence). The CDR3 DNA reads as TGTGCCAGCAGCCCAGAAGCGATATACAATGAGCAGTTCTTC. Translated, it gives CASSPEAIYNEQFF.

This clonotype was recorded only once. This sequence joins TRBV7-9 and TRBJ2-1, with a possible D match to TRBD2 (6 bases). Germline values: CDR1 SEHNR, CDR2 FQNEAQ (reference sequence). This CDR3 contains 15 residues. With 8 bases removed from V and 1 base from J, the gap between germline ends came to 15 bases. CDR3 loop: CASGGLTRSYNEQFF. DNA of the CDR3: TGTGCCAGCGGAGGGTTGACTAGATCCTACAATGAGCAGTTCTTC.

In this sample, this clonotype turned up many times. The genes are TRBV20-1 and TRBJ2-1, with D tentatively TRBD1 or TRBD2 (5 bases each). With 3 bases removed from V and 9 bases from J, the gap between germline ends came to 21 bases. The CDR3 loop spans 15 amino acids. In germline, CDR1 is DFQATT, CDR2 SNEGSKA (reference sequence). The CDR3 sequence: CSASRGSGLSGEQFF. The CDR3 DNA reads TGCAGTGCTAGTCGAGGTTCGGGGCTTTCTGGTGAGCAGTTCTTC.

This clonotype was detected many times. The V call is TRBV11-2, the J call TRBJ2-1; TRBD2 agrees at 7 bases. Germline CDR1 reads SGHAT; CDR2 reads FQNNGV. The V segment lost 3 bases and the J segment 10 bases; nucleotides outside the gene matches: 18. This CDR3 is 17 amino acids long. The CDR3 protein is CASSFRGKLANWGEQFF. The CDR3 nucleotides read TGTGCCAGCAGCTTTAGGGGCAAACTAGCGAATTGGGGGGAGCAGTTCTTC.

Many counts were recorded for this clonotype. The chain employs TRBV6-2 or TRBV6-3 and TRBJ1-4, with D hard to call. Per germline, CDR1 MNHEY and CDR2 SVGEGT. Trimming left V 6 bases short and J 4 bases short, with 6 bases between. The CDR3 covers 12 residues. The CDR3 here is CASRQNNEKLFF. The CDR3 DNA reads TGTGCCAGCAGACAGAATAATGAAAAACTGTTTTTT.

This clonotype was recorded at least ten times. The rearrangement uses TRBV18 and TRBJ1-6; tentative D call: TRBD1 (5 bases). The CDR3 contains 15 residues. Germline lookup yields CDR1 KGHSH and CDR2 LQKENI. The V and J ends lost 3 bases and 10 bases respectively, with 16 bases between them. CDR3 DNA sequence: TGTGCCAGCTCACCTCGAGAAAGGGGCTCCTCACCCCTCCACTTT. It codes for CASSPRERGSSPLHF.

This clonotype has at least ten counts. This rearrangement joins TRBV7-8 to TRBJ1-2; 7 bases are a match to TRBD1. The CDR3 covers 15 residues. The V segment lost 4 bases and the J segment 5 bases; nucleotides outside the gene matches: 10. Germline V gives CDR1 SGHVS, CDR2 FQNEAQ. CDR3 loop: CASSSPGTEHYGYTF. The CDR3 DNA sequence: TGTGCCAGCAGCTCCCCCGGGACAGAGCATTATGGCTACACCTTC.

Many counts were recorded for this clonotype. CDR3 coding DNA: TGTGCCACCAGTGACCATGGACAGAAGACGGCTTTCTTT. Its protein product is CATSDHGQKTAFF. This sequence joins TRBV24-1 and TRBJ1-1, with D possibly TRBD1 on 6 matching bases. There are 13 residues in the CDR3. V was pared by 4 bases and J by 11 bases, with 16 bases between. CDR1 and CDR2 from the germline V gene are KGHDR and SFDVKD.

This clonotype occurred many times. The chain has TRBV19 and TRBJ1-2, with 10 bases fitting TRBD1. The CDR3 loop spans 15 amino acids. Germline V CDR1 and CDR2: LNHDA, SQIVND (reference sequence). The J segment lost 6 bases and the V segment lost 1 base, leaving 5 bases of the junction unmatched. CDR3 sequence reads: CASSIVSGTGDGYTF. CDR3 nucleotide sequence: TGTGCCAGTAGTATAGTTTCTGGGACAGGGGATGGCTACACCTTC.

This clonotype showed up many times. This chain connects TRBV7-2 to TRBJ2-2; maybe TRBD1 (5 bases). Germline V lookup: CDR1 SGHTA, CDR2 FQGNSA. The CDR3 is made up of 17 amino acids. Trimming left V 1 base short and J 4 bases short, with 16 bases between. CDR3 sequence: CASSLEGASVGTGELFF. The CDR3, as DNA: TGTGCCAGCAGCTTAGAAGGGGCTAGTGTGGGCACCGGGGAGCTGTTTTTT.